The TCR beta chain described here comes from a study of cytomegalovirus exposure and HLA in healthy donors (TCRdb year 2017). About the investigation overall: In an earlier analysis of 550 to 750 of the donors, 250 to 300 Gb of sequence data and 90 million to 120 million unique TCR beta sequences from roughly 190 million T cells were reported. A separate validation cohort of 100 to 150 different subjects was used in addition to the approximately 670-subject first cohort. The study combined high-throughput TCR immunosequencing, statistical association of individual TCRs with disease status, and machine learning to predict cytomegalovirus infection status. Of the roughly 390 genotyped donors, less than 90% were placed in the genetic ancestry cluster associated with self-reported Caucasian donors. An early release that covered approximately 600 HLA-typed donors contained about 300 gigabases of sequencing data and 70 million to 100 million unique TCR sequences. In the later analysis, no new phenotypic data were used to find candidate immune exposures; instead, reliance was placed on TCR beta sequences and their occurrence across donors. Using immunosequencing, the study profiled T cell repertoires from some 670 subjects and related those repertoires to cytomegalovirus serostatus. The aim of the study was to test whether cataloging public T cell receptors could identify signatures of past pathogen exposure. A later genetic analysis used genome-wide SNP genotypes for 398 of the 666 donors, treating that subset as a discovery cohort. A later analysis re-examined previously published TCR beta repertoires from more than 600 donors and added high-resolution HLA genotyping to investigate patterns of TCR occurrence. Every repertoire in the discovery cohort had been generated on one and the same sequencing platform. The number of donors typed differed by locus, with roughly 629-640 for A, B, C, DRB1 and DQB1, approximately 500 for DQA1, 600 to 610 for DPA1, and roughly 450 for DPB1. Four or five DR-DQ haplotypes were treated as single units for association and clustering because of strong linkage in the cohort. On average, around 200,000 unique TCR beta nucleotide sequences were sequenced per donor among more than 350 genotyped donors of the cohort, with roughly 18% of those sequences being non-productive. An earlier analysis of about 600 of the donors used high-throughput TCR beta sequencing to judge whether each TCR beta V gene segment behaved as functional or pseudogenic. Donor age, sex, ethnicity and CMV serostatus were compiled together with the repertoire data. HLA typing covered class I and class II loci at four-digit resolution.

Points the paper makes about the study in general: An association between a missense DCLRE1C variant and V-gene and J-gene trimming of TCR beta chains was found in a later genetic analysis and replicated in an independent cohort. Most TCR sequences were seen in very few donors, while some public TCRs were found in many individuals. Sequencing depth was assumed to be roughly uniform across donors in the presence/absence analyses, though that assumption may not hold. Because some donors lacked HLA typing at each locus, the association tests relied only on the typed subset. In a later analysis, TCR association rates were found to vary across HLA loci, with the most associated TCRs seen for DRB1 alleles and the fewest for HLA-C alleles. Only TCR beta chains were sequenced in this cohort, and the absence of alpha or paired-chain data limited detectable features. A group of highly shared sequence variants was considered likely to be a technical artifact of the sequencing pipeline. For the cohort, immune exposure information was limited to CMV serostatus. In an earlier analysis of over 550 of the donors, most TCR beta V segments were observed in productive rearrangements about 87% or about 30% of the time, broadly matching IMGT annotations. The authors suggested that the approach could potentially be extended to other disease states and immunological phenotypes. According to a later analysis, parvovirus B19, influenza, CMV and Epstein-Barr virus appeared linked to several top co-occurrence clusters. According to a later genetic analysis, donors in an Asian-associated ancestry cluster had fewer N-insertions in productive TCRs than the approximately 650-donor mean. According to a later analysis, most CMV-associated TCR beta chains appeared to be HLA-restricted, and the HLA associations seemed to be driven largely by CMV exposure. A further reported finding was that TCR beta sequences accurately predicted the HLA-A and HLA-B alleles for most subjects in the first cohort. The classifier was reported to diagnose cytomegalovirus status with high specificity and sensitivity in both the original and validation cohorts. Linkage disequilibrium might explain the correlated functional status among segregating V segments, but an unknown experimental factor could not be excluded. The 87-base-pair reads could not distinguish some IMGT-functional V segments, including TRBV6-2 and TRBV6-3, so those segments were excluded. Roughly 17 rarely observed V segments, including chromosome 9 orphons, were excluded from the earlier analysis of about 600 of the donors because counts were too low. A total of roughly 160 TCR beta chains were listed by the study as associated with cytomegalovirus. In a later analysis, 15,000 to 20,000 TCR beta sequences were associated with specific HLA alleles at a false discovery rate of 0.05. When HLA alleles, especially DR and DQ, strongly co-occurred, attributing TCR associations to individual alleles was difficult. In a later analysis, HLA-associated TCR beta chains were found to be more clonally expanded and to have lower generation probabilities than equally common non-associated chains. In vitro tests confirmed that a few of the cytomegalovirus-associated TCR beta chains recognize cytomegalovirus antigens.

V is pruned by 4 bases and J by 6 bases, leaving 12 bases of the junction without a gene match. CDR1 and CDR2, looked up from the germline V gene (reference sequence), are MNHEY and SMNVEV. The CDR3 holds 16 amino acids from the cysteine to the phenylalanine. Left in the record is the CDR3 DNA by itself, 48 bases read in frame from the first base. The library was built by means of the immunoSEQ multiplex PCR assay. The multiplex PCR relied on a mix of 60 forward primers for TCR Vbeta segments and 13 reverse primers for TCR Jbeta segments. The CDR3 region of rearranged TCR beta genes was amplified from genomic DNA by a multiplex PCR assay. On the Illumina HiSeq System, the amplified TCR beta libraries were sequenced as 87-base-pair reads. Per the source publication's procedure: A later analysis counted about 82 million unique TCR beta chains across the 700 or so repertoires, and 10 million to 12 million of these chains were shared by at least two donors. To remove PCR and sequencing errors, raw reads were error-corrected and collapsed into unique sequences using a nearest-neighbor algorithm that merged closely related sequences. To assign V, D and J gene segments, CDR3 sequences were aligned to IMGT reference sequences. For a sequence to be retained, at least a six-nucleotide match to both a V gene segment and a J gene segment was required. Rearrangements were classified as productive when the CDR3 lacked stop codons and remained in frame with V and J, and all other rearrangements were classified as non-productive. Following IMGT convention, CDR3 was defined as the stretch from the second conserved V-encoded cysteine up to the conserved J-encoded phenylalanine. In an earlier analysis of 550 to 650 of the donors, sequences lacking an unambiguous match to a single V gene segment were excluded. In an earlier analysis of several hundred of the donors, V segments were called functional above 56.7% productive rearrangements and were called segregating when the between-donor standard deviation exceeded 5%. A statistical classification framework was built to diagnose cytomegalovirus status from the catalog of TCR beta chain sequences. V and J gene assignment, in a later analysis, came from comparing TCR nucleotide sequences with IMGT/GENE-DB human TR gene sequences. A later analysis assigned CDR3 sequences and most-parsimonious VDJ recombination scenarios with the TCRdist pipeline. In a later analysis, each TCR beta chain was defined by its CDR3 amino acid sequence together with its V-gene family, and reads lacking a unique V-gene family were excluded. As a way to deal with suspected cross-contamination and a sequencing artifact, a later analysis dropped over 550 nucleotide sequences that were highly shared and had low generation probability. A later analysis calculated a clonal expansion index for each public chain from normalized within-repertoire ranks of inferred template counts. Generation probabilities in a later analysis came from a VDJ recombination model fitted to out-of-frame rearrangements, and those results were checked against IGoR. In a later analysis, TCR-TCR, TCR-HLA and TCR-CMV co-occurrence was scored with hypergeometric tests, and a repertoire-size bias correction was applied to TCR pairs. To estimate false discovery rates, a later analysis permuted the HLA or CMV assignments 20 times. In a later analysis, co-occurring TCRs were grouped with DBSCAN, and TCRdist sequence similarity was added when clustering was performed within HLA-allele-positive subsets. Repertoires with fewer than 30,000 or more than 120,000 public chains were left out of co-occurrence clustering, as were five repertoires with anomalous nucleotide sharing. The immuneACCESS repertoire file appears here via TCRdb, limited to in-frame rearrangements. These files lack a portion of the clones; in checked studies, under half of the deficit traces to unresolved V genes, and the cause of the others is not known. That table supplies the V and J calls and clone size; D and trimming were determined from the DNA. The sample table records tens of thousands of clones; approximately 70% of these occur just once. The biggest ten clones account for approximately 15% of the sample.

The cohort consisted of some 670 healthy bone marrow donors. At the time of sampling, every cohort member was nominally healthy, though immune exposures that went unrecorded were likely present. The donor was CMV seropositive and was included in the group of approximately 310 seropositive cohort members. A peripheral blood sample was collected from each donor, and TCR beta sequencing was performed on peripheral blood mononuclear cells. The Qiagen DNeasy Blood Extraction Kit was used to extract genomic DNA from the blood cell samples. Of note for this clone: Its target antigen remains unknown. Per-nucleotide qualities are absent, and no much larger clonotype sits a single base away.

The receptor comes from a male donor in good health and CMV-seropositive. The sequence links TRBV27 to TRBJ2-7, and 10 junction bases match TRBD1. The specimen sequenced was PBMCs. In nucleotide form, the sequence is TGTGCCAGCAGTTCTACCGGGACAGGGGTATTCGGCGAGCAGTACTTC. It translates to CASSSTGTGVFGEQYF.